This note documents a single T cell receptor beta chain sequence. V was trimmed by 6 bases and J by 1 base, leaving 11 bases between them. This CDR3 is built from 14 residues. CDR1 WSHSY and CDR2 SAAADI come from the germline V gene. This record belongs to a study of CD8 T cells in ankylosing spondylitis. TCRdb ran MiXCR on the 5' RACE reads and lists one entry per CDR3 protein. The profile shows 250,000 to 300,000 distinct CDR3 sequences, around 18% of them singletons. This chain links TRBV10-2 with TRBJ2-3; weak D call: TRBD2 (6 bases). The sample comprised blood, either unsorted or a sorted T cell fraction (not recorded which). The receptor's source is a male donor with ankylosing spondylitis or in good health (not recorded which). This chain's CDR3 is CASRASSGTDTQYF. Here the CDR3 DNA reads TGCGCCAGCAGGGCCTCTAGCGGCACAGATACGCAGTATTTT.